A selection of T cell receptor beta chains follows, all from one sample in a study of blood T cell repertoires in COVID-19. The protocol was immunoSEQ multiplex PCR, while the TCRdb copy is restricted to in-frame clones and leaves out a portion. Altogether 240,000 or so clones are present, around three quarters being singletons, with the ten largest covering 2.5% to 4%. The sample was peripheral blood. The receptors were sampled from a woman at least 80 years old with acute or convalescent COVID-19. CDR3s include the opening cysteine and the closing phenylalanine or tryptophan. Each record gives: J gene, D gene, clone size, V gene, CDR3 protein, CDR3 DNA. D genes are given only for firm matches. Some rows have no size entry. The others give once, few or many, or a class for an expanded clone.

J gene: TRBJ1-2
D gene: TRBD1
clone size: .
V gene: TRBV3-1/TRBV3-2
CDR3 protein: CASSQGAGTGSGGYTF
CDR3 DNA: TGTGCCAGCAGCCAAGGGGCCGGGACAGGGTCGGGGGGCTACACCTTC

J gene: TRBJ2-7
D gene: .
clone size: .
V gene: TRBV5-1
CDR3 protein: CASSSLAFGEGEQYF
CDR3 DNA: TGCGCCAGCAGTTCCCTAGCGTTTGGAGAGGGCGAGCAGTACTTC

J gene: TRBJ2-4
D gene: .
clone size: .
V gene: TRBV7-9
CDR3 protein: CASSLSLGQNIQYF
CDR3 DNA: TGTGCCAGCAGTCTCTCTTTGGGCCAAAACATTCAGTACTTC

J gene: TRBJ2-1
D gene: TRBD2
clone size: .
V gene: TRBV7-9
CDR3 protein: CASSCRTSGRGSYNEQFF
CDR3 DNA: TGTGCCAGCAGCTGCCGGACTAGCGGGAGAGGTTCCTACAATGAGCAGTTCTTC

J gene: TRBJ2-7
D gene: .
clone size: .
V gene: TRBV5-1
CDR3 protein: CASSLSGRAYEQYF
CDR3 DNA: TGCGCCAGCAGCTTGTCCGGGAGAGCGTACGAGCAGTACTTC

J gene: TRBJ2-2
D gene: .
clone size: .
V gene: TRBV7-8
CDR3 protein: CASSLSPNGAQGITGELFF
CDR3 DNA: TGTGCCAGCAGCTTATCCCCCAATGGGGCGCAGGGGATCACCGGGGAGCTGTTTTTT

J gene: TRBJ1-3
D gene: .
clone size: .
V gene: TRBV29-1
CDR3 protein: CSVRSSSGNTIYF
CDR3 DNA: TGCAGCGTTCGGAGTAGCTCTGGAAACACCATATATTTT

J gene: TRBJ1-3
D gene: .
clone size: .
V gene: TRBV7-2
CDR3 protein: CASSSGGAGNTIYF
CDR3 DNA: TGTGCCAGCAGCTCGGGGGGGGCTGGAAACACCATATATTTT

J gene: TRBJ1-2
D gene: .
clone size: few
V gene: TRBV29-1
CDR3 protein: CSVDLVVQGNYGYTF
CDR3 DNA: TGCAGCGTTGATCTCGTTGTACAGGGAAACTATGGCTACACCTTC

J gene: TRBJ1-5
D gene: .
clone size: .
V gene: TRBV5-4
CDR3 protein: CASSWGGDSNQPQHF
CDR3 DNA: TGTGCCAGCAGCTGGGGGGGAGATAGCAATCAGCCCCAGCATTTT

J gene: TRBJ1-1
D gene: .
clone size: .
V gene: TRBV5-6
CDR3 protein: CASSLRGTRDTEAFF
CDR3 DNA: TGTGCCAGCAGCTTGCGGGGAACGAGGGACACTGAAGCTTTCTTT

J gene: TRBJ2-7
D gene: TRBD2
clone size: .
V gene: TRBV6-5
CDR3 protein: CASSYLSGSYEQYF
CDR3 DNA: TGTGCCAGCAGTTATTTGAGCGGGAGCTACGAGCAGTACTTC

J gene: TRBJ1-6
D gene: .
clone size: .
V gene: TRBV7-2
CDR3 protein: CASSFLGGNSPLHF
CDR3 DNA: TGTGCCAGCAGCTTCTTGGGGGGTAATTCACCCCTCCACTTT

J gene: TRBJ2-2
D gene: .
clone size: .
V gene: TRBV11-2
CDR3 protein: CASSFGHTNTGELFF
CDR3 DNA: TGTGCCAGCAGCTTTGGACACACGAACACCGGGGAGCTGTTTTTT

J gene: TRBJ2-3
D gene: TRBD2
clone size: once
V gene: TRBV30
CDR3 protein: CAWSPKPGTSGRAGTDTQYF
CDR3 DNA: TGTGCCTGGAGCCCCAAACCAGGGACTAGCGGGAGGGCCGGAACAGATACGCAGTATTTT

J gene: TRBJ2-7
D gene: .
clone size: .
V gene: TRBV7-9
CDR3 protein: CASSLAAGAGLEQYF
CDR3 DNA: TGTGCCAGCAGCTTAGCGGCGGGGGCTGGGCTCGAGCAGTACTTC